The source of this T cell receptor beta chain is a study of post-analysis software for immune sequencing data. Study-level information: Both relapsing-remitting and secondary progressive multiple sclerosis featured among the disease courses, as did progressive-relapsing multiple sclerosis. General observations from the study: Compared against controls, patients with multiple sclerosis displayed significantly lower normalized Chao1 diversity. Under the F measure, samples that were prepared in one batch clustered strongly together. About five TRBV segments were more frequent in patients than controls; TRBV5-6, TRBV5-1 and TRBV20-1 belonged to this group.

Included in the TCR beta cDNA libraries were unique molecular identifiers. When roughly 1 to 10 million T cells were used, they gave about 490,000 cDNA molecules. TCRdb reprocessed the PCR reads with MiXCR, giving one entry per CDR3 protein. The data hold approximately 570,000 distinct CDR3 sequences, with about 44% observed a single time. CDR3 length: 15 amino acids. Germline assignment: CDR1 WSHSY and CDR2 SAAADI. The germline V and J ends were trimmed by 6 bases and 2 bases, with 14 bases remaining between them. Concerning this clonotype: The antigen remains unidentified.

The source of this sequence is a girl aged 5-17 years with multiple sclerosis. The chain couples TRBV10-2 to TRBJ1-5; a possible D gene is TRBD1 (6 bases). Input material: blood. The CDR3 protein is CASRPTGKGNQPQHF. In nucleotides, the CDR3 is TGCGCCAGCAGACCAACAGGGAAGGGCAATCAGCCCCAGCATTTT.